One sample yielded the 28 T cell receptor beta chains listed below, sequenced in a study of blood T cell repertoires in COVID-19. Sequencing was performed with immunoSEQ multiplex PCR; in TCRdb, only in-frame clones are kept and a portion is missing. The repertoire includes around 62,000 clones, just under 90% of them detected once, and roughly 1.4% sits in the top ten. The source material was peripheral blood. These receptors were taken from a man aged 60 to 69 with acute or convalescent COVID-19.

The chain employs TRBV5-1 and TRBJ2-2, with TRBD2 identical over 12 bases. Looked up from germline, CDR1 is SGHRS and CDR2 is YFSETQ. V dropped 6 bases and J dropped 3; count of bases not matched to a gene: 6. The CDR3 spans 16 residues. The CDR3 DNA reads as TGCGCCAGCAAACCTAGGACTAGCGGGGACACCGGGGAGCTGTTTTTT. It codes for CASKPRTSGDTGELFF.

As DNA, the CDR3 is TGTGCCAGCAGCCAAGATATGGTACAGGGGGACTATGGCTACACCTTC. Translated: CASSQDMVQGDYGYTF. This chain connects TRBV3-1 (or the pseudogene TRBV3-2) to TRBJ1-2; 8 nucleotides match TRBD1. The length of the CDR3 is 16 residues. Looked up from germline, CDR1 is LGHDT and CDR2 is YNNKEL (reference sequence). The V and J ends lost 0 bases and 3 bases, in that order; junction bases with no gene match: 6.

This sequence joins TRBV5-1 and TRBJ2-7, with D possibly being TRBD2 (6 bases). Germline lookup yields CDR1 SGHRS and CDR2 YFSETQ. V was clipped by 0 bases and J by 3 bases, with 13 bases between them. The CDR3 contains 15 residues. The CDR3, as DNA: TGCGCCAGCAGCTTGGGACAGCGGGCGTACTACGAGCAGTACTTC. It is translated as CASSLGQRAYYEQYF.

The genes are TRBV7-8 and TRBJ1-1, with a tentative D call TRBD1 (6 bases). The CDR3 extends over 14 amino acids. V lost 3 bases to trimming and J lost 1 base, with 9 bases between them. The germline gives CDR1 SGHVS, CDR2 FQNEAQ. CDR3 in amino acids: CASSLGRGNTEAFF. The CDR3 DNA follows: TGTGCCAGCAGCTTGGGCAGGGGGAACACTGAAGCTTTCTTT.

This clone was recorded a few times. V and J are TRBV4-2 and TRBJ1-1; no clear D gene. The CDR3 is made up of 15 amino acids. Germline values: CDR1 LGHNA, CDR2 YNFKEQ. Trimming removed 0 bases from V and 1 base from J, with 9 bases in between. CDR3: CASSQDPPGNTEAFF. The CDR3 nucleotides read TGTGCCAGCAGCCAAGATCCACCGGGGAACACTGAAGCTTTCTTT.

This chain uses TRBV6-1 with TRBJ2-6, with D tentatively TRBD2 (5 bases). This CDR3 contains 17 residues. Germline CDR1 reads MNHNS; CDR2 reads SASEGT. Trimming cost V 0 bases and J 3 bases, with 12 bases left between them. The CDR3 nucleotides read TGTGCCAGCAGTGAAGCCCTCCCTGGAGGTGGGGCCAACGTCCTGACTTTC. It is translated as CASSEALPGGGANVLTF.

The V call is TRBV12-5, the J call TRBJ2-5, with a weak D call TRBD1 (6 bases). Between the trimmed V and J ends, which lost 0 bases and 0 bases, there was a span of 14 bases. CDR3 size: 17 residues. Germline assignment: CDR1 LGHNT and CDR2 FRNRAP. CDR3 DNA sequence: TGTGCTAGTGGTTTGGTACCCCAGGGGCTAGACCAAGAGACCCAGTACTTC. The encoded protein is CASGLVPQGLDQETQYF.

The V and J genes are TRBV19 and TRBJ2-1; D gene unclear. The CDR3 spans 13 residues. Trimming removed 6 bases at V and 2 bases at J, with 8 bases between. Looked up from germline, CDR1 is LNHDA and CDR2 is SQIVND (reference sequence). In DNA, the CDR3 is TGTGCCAGTAGCCTCGGTCCCTACAATGAGCAGTTCTTC. It translates to CASSLGPYNEQFF. Drawing the rest from reference TRBV19 and TRBJ2-1, the complete variable domain is DGGITQSPKYLFRKEGQNVTLSCEQNLNHDAMYWYRQDPGQGLRLIYYSQIVNDFQKGDIAEGYSVSREKKESFPLTVTSAQKNPTAFYLCASSLGPYNEQFFGPGTRLTVL.

J is TRBJ2-3 and V is TRBV7-2; the match to TRBD1 covers 7 bases. Unmatched junction bases numbered 6, after V lost 4 bases and J lost 2 bases. The CDR3 runs to 15 residues. Germline CDR1 is SGHTA and CDR2 is FQGNSA. CDR3 protein: CASSYGQVPTDTQYF. CDR3 in DNA: TGTGCCAGCAGCTATGGACAGGTGCCCACAGATACGCAGTATTTT.

This clone was observed once. The genes are TRBV9 and TRBJ2-2; 14 positions match TRBD2. CDR1 is SGDLS and CDR2 is YYNGEE in the germline V gene. The CDR3 sequence is 16 residues long. Trimming at V came to 4 bases and at J to 5 bases, leaving 4 bases not matched to a gene. As DNA, the CDR3 is TGTGCCAGCAGCCTAAGGACTAGCGGGAGGACCGGGGAGCTGTTTTTT. Protein: CASSLRTSGRTGELFF.

This chain joins TRBV29-1 and TRBJ2-1; TRBD2 matches 7 bases. Germline CDR1 SQVTM, CDR2 ANQGSEA. The CDR3 runs to 19 residues. V was pared by 4 bases and J by 6 bases, with 24 bases of the junction left unmatched. The CDR3 coding sequence is TGCAGCGTTGCCCCCTCCCGCCGATTTTGGGGGGGGGAGGGCAATGAGCAGTTCTTC. This codes for CSVAPSRRFWGGEGNEQFF.

The V gene is TRBV5-1, the J gene TRBJ2-5; TRBD1 might be the D (6 bases). The germline V gene has CDR1 SGHRS and CDR2 YFSETQ. CDR3 length: 15 amino acids. V was cut by 6 bases and J by 5 bases, with 20 bases left in between. Here the CDR3 reads CASTNGNQGIETQYF. DNA of the CDR3: TGCGCCAGCACCAACGGGAACCAGGGGATTGAGACCCAGTACTTC.

The chain joins TRBV19 to TRBJ2-1; D is ambiguous. CDR1 and CDR2 (germline): LNHDA, SQIVND (reference sequence). Trimming removed 5 bases at V and 5 bases at J, with 13 bases between. The CDR3 has 14 residues. The CDR3, as DNA: TGTGCCAGTAGTTCCCGTACTACCCACAATGAGCAGTTCTTC. Translating gives CASSSRTTHNEQFF.

The chain recombines TRBV5-1 with TRBJ2-1; unclear D gene. Trimming took off 7 bases at V and 0 bases at J, with 14 bases between the two ends. The length of the CDR3 is 15 residues. Germline V CDR1 and CDR2: SGHRS, YFSETQ. CDR3 in DNA: TGCGCCAGCTCCCCTGAACTCAACTCCTACAATGAGCAGTTCTTC. Translation gives CASSPELNSYNEQFF.

The chain uses TRBV6-5 and TRBJ1-1; the D is unclear. CDR3 size: 14 residues. Trimming cost V 1 base and J 1 base, with 7 bases left between them. CDR1 is MNHEY, CDR2 SVGAGI, per germline. The CDR3 sequence: CASSYWRENTEAFF. The CDR3 bases are TGTGCCAGCAGTTACTGGCGGGAGAACACTGAAGCTTTCTTT.

This chain uses TRBV19 with TRBJ1-2, with D possibly being TRBD1 (5 bases). Germline V gene data show CDR1 as LNHDA and CDR2 as SQIVND (reference sequence). The germline V and J ends were trimmed by 5 bases and 7 bases, with 11 bases remaining between them. This CDR3 has 12 residues. This CDR3 reads CASSPGSGGYTF. For the CDR3, the DNA is TGTGCCAGTAGTCCAGGGTCGGGTGGCTACACCTTC.

CDR3 nucleotides: TGTGCCAGCAGCGTAGATCAAGGGGGTTTCGGAGAAAAACTGTTTTTT. Its translation: CASSVDQGGFGEKLFF. This sequence joins TRBV9 and TRBJ1-4; D might be TRBD1 (6 bases). The germline V gene encodes CDR1 SGDLS and CDR2 YYNGEE. Trimming removed 0 bases from V and 8 bases from J, with 17 bases in between. This CDR3 spans 16 amino acids.

The chain couples TRBV7-2 to TRBJ1-4, with TRBD1 matching over 7 bases. Germline CDR1 reads SGHTA; CDR2 reads FQGNSA. Germline trimming cut 5 bases from V and 1 base from J; bases unmatched to any gene: 4. CDR3 length equals 15 residues. In DNA form, the CDR3 reads TGTGCCAGCAGCCCTCAGGGGGGAACTAATGAAAAACTGTTTTTT. Encoded protein: CASSPQGGTNEKLFF. The variable domain in full, with the rest retrieved from reference TRBV7-2 and TRBJ1-4, is GAGVSQSPSNKVTEKGKDVELRCDPISGHTALYWYRQSLGQGLEFLIYFQGNSAPDKSGLPSDRFSAERTGGSVSTLTIQRTQQEDSAVYLCASSPQGGTNEKLFFGSGTQLSVL.

The V gene is TRBV27, the J gene TRBJ1-1, with D uncertain. CDR1 and CDR2 (germline): MNHEY, SMNVEV (reference sequence). The CDR3 is made up of 15 amino acids. V was clipped by 3 bases and J by 2 bases, with 13 bases between them. This CDR3 reads CASSFSGTLNTEAFF. Here the CDR3 DNA reads TGTGCCAGCAGTTTTTCGGGAACTTTAAACACTGAAGCTTTCTTT.

The genes are TRBV7-2 and TRBJ2-7; D is perhaps TRBD2 (5 bases). CDR1 SGHTA and CDR2 FQGNSA come from the germline V gene. CDR3 length equals 14 residues. Trimming left V 6 bases short and J 0 bases short, with 12 bases between. The CDR3 nucleotides read TGTGCCAGCAGGCCCGACGGACTCTCCTACGAGCAGTACTTC. Its translation: CASRPDGLSYEQYF.

The rearrangement joins TRBV14 to TRBJ2-5, with TRBD1 matching over 7 bases. Germline assignment: CDR1 SGHDN and CDR2 FVKESK. The CDR3 contains 14 residues. V trimming: 0 bases; J trimming: 3 bases; junction bases outside the gene matches: 1. CDR3 nucleotide sequence: TGTGCCAGCAGCCAAGAGCAGGGGGAAGAGACCCAGTACTTC. This translates into CASSQEQGEETQYF. Together with reference TRBV14 and TRBJ2-5, the CDR3 gives the full variable domain: EAGVTQFPSHSVIEKGQTVTLRCDPISGHDNLYWYRRVMGKEIKFLLHFVKESKQDESGMPNNRFLAERTGGTYSTLKVQPAELEDSGVYFCASSQEQGEETQYFGPGTRLLVL.

This clone appeared a single time. The chain links TRBV19 to TRBJ2-2, with 9 nucleotides matching TRBD1. After removal of 11 bases from V and 7 bases from J, the junction contained 8 bases not matched to a gene. Germline V gene data show CDR1 as LNHDA and CDR2 as SQIVND (reference sequence). CDR3 size: 13 residues. The CDR3, as DNA: TGTGCCGGCAGACAGGGGGGTAACGGGGAGCTGTTTTTT. Translating gives CAGRQGGNGELFF.

V usage is TRBV7-9 and J usage is TRBJ1-3; D is unresolved. CDR1 is SEHNR, CDR2 FQNEAQ, per germline (reference sequence). This CDR3 contains 17 residues. V lost 3 bases, J lost 0 bases, and 15 bases lay in between. The CDR3 protein is CASSFTSIEDSGNTIYF. DNA for the CDR3: TGTGCCAGCAGCTTTACGAGTATCGAGGACTCTGGAAACACCATATATTTT. The entire variable domain, with the rest obtained from reference TRBV7-9 and TRBJ1-3, is as follows: DTGVSQNPRHKITKRGQNVTFRCDPISEHNRLYWYRQTLGQGPEFLTYFQNEAQLEKSRLLSDRFSAERPKGSFSTLEIQRTEQGDSAMYLCASSFTSIEDSGNTIYFGEGSWLTVV.

This clone was detected only once. V gene TRBV7-8 combines with J gene TRBJ2-2, with 9 bases matching TRBD1. Trimming cost V 5 bases and J 4 bases; bases outside gene matches: 5. This CDR3 comprises 15 residues. Germline V gene sequence: CDR1 SGHVS, CDR2 FQNEAQ. The DNA of the CDR3 is TGTGCCAGCAGCCGATGGACAGGGGCCACCGGGGAGCTGTTTTTT. Its translation is CASSRWTGATGELFF.

This chain uses TRBV5-1 with TRBJ2-1, with 10 positions matching TRBD1. The CDR3 is 15 residues long. Germline V gene data show CDR1 as SGHRS and CDR2 as YFSETQ. J was trimmed by 3 bases and V by 6 bases; bases with no gene match: 6. The CDR3 region has the DNA TGCGCCAGCACCCCGCGGGACAGGGGCTACAATGAGCAGTTCTTC. Its protein is CASTPRDRGYNEQFF. The whole variable domain, remainder taken from reference TRBV5-1 and TRBJ2-1, is KAGVTQTPRYLIKTRGQQVTLSCSPISGHRSVSWYQQTPGQGLQFLFEYFSETQRNKGNFPGRFSGRQFSNSRSEMNVSTLELGDSALYLCASTPRDRGYNEQFFGPGTRLTVL.

The rearrangement links TRBV28 to TRBJ2-7, with a weak D call TRBD1 (6 bases). CDR3 size: 12 residues. V lost 4 bases to trimming and J lost 5 bases, with 9 bases between them. Germline V CDR1 and CDR2: MDHEN, SYDVKM. This CDR3 reads CASSSGVHEQYF. CDR3 in DNA: TGTGCCAGCAGTTCAGGGGTCCACGAGCAGTACTTC.

This chain joins TRBV9 and TRBJ1-1; D is ambiguous. V gave up 4 bases and J gave up 0 bases, with 4 bases separating them. The germline CDR1 and CDR2 sequences are SGDLS and YYNGEE. The CDR3 runs to 12 residues. The CDR3 DNA follows: TGTGCCAGCAGCCCTCTGAACACTGAAGCTTTCTTT. Its translation is CASSPLNTEAFF.

The CDR3 sequence: CASSLGQGNYNEQFF. The CDR3 DNA is TGTGCCAGCAGCCTTGGACAGGGGAATTACAATGAGCAGTTCTTC. The V and J genes are TRBV7-3 and TRBJ2-1; 9 bases align to TRBD1. The CDR3 loop spans 15 amino acids. After removal of 5 bases from V and 4 bases from J, the junction contained 6 bases not matched to a gene. Germline assignment: CDR1 SGHTA and CDR2 FQGTGA.